This TCR beta chain was recovered during a study of blood T cell repertoires in COVID-19. Study-wide context: There were acute and convalescent COVID-19 samples, and they came from the United States, Italy and Spain. T cells, B-cell-depleted T cells, or PBMCs provided the cDNA or gDNA that served as material.

Original processing methods: The assay estimated nucleated cells by amplifying reference gene primers. The protocol was immunoSEQ multiplex PCR, while the TCRdb copy is restricted to in-frame clones and leaves out a portion. The V and J calls and the clone size are those of that table, but D and trimming were determined from the DNA. The data show some 210,000 clones, approximately 90% seen once. The germline gives CDR1 SGHRS, CDR2 YFSETQ. V gave up 0 bases and J gave up 4 bases; unmatched junction bases: 6. The CDR3 has 15 amino acids. This TCR derives from a woman aged 40 to 50 with acute or convalescent COVID-19. This chain uses TRBV5-1 with TRBJ1-1; TRBD1 matches at 7 bases. Sequencing input: peripheral blood. CDR3 bases: TGCGCCAGCAGCTTGGGACAGGGTGGGGGCACTGAAGCTTTCTTT. Amino acid sequence: CASSLGQGGGTEAFF. Full variable domain (rest looked up from reference TRBV5-1 and TRBJ1-1): KAGVTQTPRYLIKTRGQQVTLSCSPISGHRSVSWYQQTPGQGLQFLFEYFSETQRNKGNFPGRFSGRQFSNSRSEMNVSTLELGDSALYLCASSLGQGGGTEAFFGQGTRLTVV.